The following is a TCR beta chain sequence with its context. What it binds is unknown. The entry originates in a study of CD8 T cells in Susac syndrome. Random hexamers served to reverse transcribe about 0.5 to 1 ug RNA. Amplification of TCR beta CDR3 across 54 Vbeta and 13 Jbeta was performed with immunoSEQ multiplex PCR. Each CDR3 protein gets one entry after TCRdb re-called the immunoSEQ multiplex PCR reads with MiXCR. The repertoire consists of about 430,000 distinct CDR3 sequences, with more than 80% occurring once and the leading ten covering 0.09% to 0.15%. General observations from the study: The study conceded that relatively few individuals underwent its TCR sequencing and HLA analysis.

TCR beta was sequenced from blood CD8+ and CD4+ T cells. TEMRA cells were FACS-enriched, while CD8+ and CD4+ T cells were negatively isolated. The CDR3 totals 14 residues. From germline, CDR1 is MNHNS and CDR2 SASEGT. V dropped 2 bases and J dropped 7 bases, with 14 bases sitting between them. The chain recombines TRBV6-1 with TRBJ1-2; D remains unclear. The sample consisted of CD8+ T cells from PBMCs. The clonotype comes from a human donor with multiple sclerosis. The CDR3 loop reads CASSESWQGSGYTF. The CDR3 nucleotides are TGTGCCAGCAGTGAATCGTGGCAAGGGTCTGGCTACACCTTC.